The 32 T cell receptor beta chains reported below all come from one sample, sequenced in a study of neurological immune-mediated disorders. The time point here: longitudinal time-point 1 (baseline). MiXCR was run by TCRdb on the 5' RACE reads, yielding one entry per CDR3 protein. The sample has fewer than 55,000 distinct CDR3 sequences, 10% seen once. Input material: PBMCs. The receptors stem from a woman in her 40s in good health.

This clonotype showed up many times. The chain links TRBV7-3 to TRBJ2-7, with D possibly being TRBD2 (7 bases). Germline V lookup: CDR1 SGHTA, CDR2 FQGTGA. The germline V and J ends were trimmed by 3 bases and 7 bases, with 13 bases remaining between them. The CDR3 runs 13 residues. The CDR3 protein is CASSFAGAREQYF. CDR3 sequence (DNA): TGTGCCAGCAGCTTTGCGGGGGCGAGGGAGCAGTACTTC.

In its sample, this clonotype was seen many times. V usage is TRBV4-1 and J usage is TRBJ1-5; D gene unclear. CDR1 and CDR2 (germline): MGHRA, YSYEKL. V lost 6 bases to trimming and J lost 6 bases, with 15 bases between them. This CDR3 comprises 14 residues. The chain's CDR3 is CASRLSIAGQPQHF. The CDR3 DNA reads TGCGCCAGCAGATTGTCTATAGCGGGTCAGCCCCAGCATTTT.

In regard to this clonotype: A read error may account for a junction end that differs from germline. The DNA for the CDR3 is TGTGCCAGCACCTTAGACCGGGGTTTCGGCACTGAAGCTTACTTT. Translated, it gives CASTLDRGFGTEAYF. This sequence joins TRBV6-5 and TRBJ1-1, with D unclear. The V gene's germline CDR1 is MNHEY and CDR2 SVGAGI. The CDR3 runs 15 residues.

In its sample, this clonotype was seen many times. This sequence joins TRBV10-3 and TRBJ2-1; D is undetermined. Trimming took off 11 bases at V and 8 bases at J, with 22 bases between the two ends. CDR1 and CDR2 (germline): ENHRY, SYGVKD. The CDR3 has 14 residues. CDR3 region: CALTPDSSRDEQFF. CDR3 sequence (DNA): TGTGCCCTGACCCCCGACTCCAGCCGGGATGAGCAGTTCTTC.

The sample holds many counts of this clonotype. The chain employs TRBV5-5 and TRBJ1-1; D gene unclear. Deletions cut 0 bases from V and 6 bases from J, with 12 bases between. Germline assignment: CDR1 SGHKS and CDR2 YYEKEE (reference sequence). The CDR3 is 14 amino acids. CDR3 in amino acids: CASSLAWVMSEAFF. The CDR3 DNA reads TGTGCCAGCAGCTTGGCGTGGGTAATGTCTGAAGCTTTCTTT.

There are many counts of this clonotype. The chain has TRBV12-3 or TRBV12-4 and TRBJ1-1, with TRBD1 matching over 7 bases. The ends lost 4 bases at V and 4 bases at J; junction bases unmatched: 3. CDR3 length equals 13 residues. The CDR3 nucleotides are TGTGCCAGCAGTTCGACAGGGCCCACTGAAGCTTTCTTT. Encoded protein: CASSSTGPTEAFF.

This clonotype was detected ten times or more. The genes are TRBV25-1 and TRBJ1-2; perhaps TRBD1 as D (5 bases). The CDR3 sequence is 15 residues long. Trimming pared 3 bases from V and 2 bases from J, leaving 13 bases between. CDR1 and CDR2 from the germline V gene are MGHDK and SYGVNS. The CDR3 region has the DNA TGTGCCAGCAGTGACCCCGGGACGGTCAACTATGGCTACACCTTC. Its translation is CASSDPGTVNYGYTF.

This clonotype was seen many times. This chain connects TRBV12-3 or TRBV12-4 to TRBJ1-5; no firm D call. The CDR3 is 14 residues long. With 1 base removed from V and 0 bases from J, the gap between germline ends came to 4 bases. CDR3 bases: TGTGCCAGCAGTTTAGGGGGTAGCAATCAGCCCCAGCATTTT. This encodes CASSLGGSNQPQHF.

In its sample, this clonotype was seen many times. The chain joins TRBV10-3 to TRBJ1-3, with D hard to call. CDR3 length: 13 amino acids. V lost 3 bases, J lost 4 bases, and 7 bases lay in between. The germline gives CDR1 ENHRY, CDR2 SYGVKD. CDR3 amino acids: CAISDTRGNTIYF. CDR3 in DNA: TGTGCCATCAGTGACACGAGGGGAAACACCATATATTTT.

This clonotype was seen repeatedly, ten times or more. The gene calls are TRBV5-1 and TRBJ1-1; D may be TRBD1 (5 bases). V shed 0 bases and J shed 0 bases, with 6 bases lying between them. The CDR3 totals 14 residues. Germline CDR1 is SGHRS and CDR2 is YFSETQ. CDR3 loop: CASSLDRMNTEAFF. In nucleotides, the CDR3 is TGCGCCAGCAGCTTGGACAGGATGAACACTGAAGCTTTCTTT.

There are many counts of this clonotype. The gene calls are TRBV11-2 and TRBJ2-2; a possible D gene is TRBD2 (6 bases). The CDR3 extends over 16 amino acids. With 1 base removed from V and 1 base from J, the gap between germline ends came to 10 bases. Per the germline V gene, CDR1 is SGHAT and CDR2 is FQNNGV. The chain's CDR3 is CASSLGREWNTGELFF. CDR3 in DNA: TGTGCCAGCAGCTTAGGGAGGGAATGGAACACCGGGGAGCTGTTTTTT.

The sample holds one count of this clonotype. The chain carries TRBV6-2 or TRBV6-3 and TRBJ2-5; TRBD1 is a possible D gene (5 bases). The CDR3 is 14 amino acids. The V and J ends lost 8 bases and 5 bases respectively, with 18 bases between them. Germline-derived CDR1 and CDR2 are MNHEY and SVGEGT. The CDR3 is CASVQTARWETQYF. CDR3 in DNA: TGTGCCAGCGTCCAGACAGCCCGGTGGGAGACCCAGTACTTC.

This clonotype was seen repeatedly, ten times or more. Written as DNA, the CDR3 is TGCAGCGTTGAAGTCCAGCGGGGCTACAATGAGCAGTTCTTC. Its protein is CSVEVQRGYNEQFF. The chain combines TRBV29-1 with TRBJ2-1; 7 bases fit TRBD2. J gave up 3 bases and V 1 base, and 3 bases lay outside the gene matches. Germline assignment: CDR1 SQVTM and CDR2 ANQGSEA. The length of the CDR3 is 14 residues.

This clonotype was seen at least ten times. The rearrangement uses TRBV20-1 and TRBJ2-3; 9 bases line up with TRBD1. V dropped 4 bases and J dropped 0; count of bases not matched to a gene: 5. Germline V gene sequence: CDR1 DFQATT, CDR2 SNEGSKA (reference sequence). This CDR3 has 15 residues. The CDR3, as DNA: TGCAGTGCTACCAAGACAGGGGGAAGCACAGATACGCAGTATTTT. Translation: CSATKTGGSTDTQYF.

There are many counts of this clonotype. This CDR3 reads CSTAGTENYGYTF. CDR3 nucleotides: TGCAGCACGGCGGGGACCGAGAACTATGGCTACACCTTC. J is TRBJ1-2 and V is TRBV29-1; possibly TRBD1 for D (5 bases). V lost 8 bases and J 2 bases, leaving 15 bases between the germline ends. This CDR3 has 13 residues. CDR1 is SQVTM and CDR2 is ANQGSEA in the germline V gene. Together with reference TRBV29-1 and TRBJ1-2, the CDR3 gives the full variable domain: SAVISQKPSRDICQRGTSLTIQCQVDSQVTMMFWYRQQPGQSLTLIATANQGSEATYESGFVIDKFPISRPNLTFSTLTVSNMSPEDSSIYLCSTAGTENYGYTFGSGTRLTVV.

At least ten counts were recorded for this clonotype. V is TRBV29-1 and J is TRBJ2-1; the D gene could be TRBD1 or TRBD2 (5 bases each). This CDR3 contains 12 residues. V lost 6 bases to trimming and J lost 7 bases, with 13 bases between them. CDR1 and CDR2 from the germline V gene are SQVTM and ANQGSEA. The CDR3 is CSVGDQYNEQFF. The CDR3, as DNA: TGCAGCGTGGGGGATCAGTATAATGAGCAGTTCTTC.

The sample holds many counts of this clonotype. The V call is TRBV7-2, the J call TRBJ1-5, with a weak D call TRBD1 (5 bases). From germline, CDR1 is SGHTA and CDR2 FQGNSA. The CDR3 covers 13 residues. The germline V and J ends were trimmed by 2 bases and 5 bases, with 7 bases remaining between them. The CDR3 protein is CASSLWGDQPQHF. CDR3 bases: TGTGCCAGCAGCTTATGGGGCGATCAGCCCCAGCATTTT.

This clonotype was observed a handful of times. The chain couples TRBV7-2 to TRBJ1-1; D uncertain. CDR1 and CDR2 (germline): SGHTA, FQGNSA. CDR3 length: 14 amino acids. V shed 5 bases and J shed 0 bases, with 10 bases lying between them. The CDR3 protein is CASSLQKMNTEAFF. The CDR3 DNA reads TGTGCCAGCAGCCTACAGAAGATGAACACTGAAGCTTTCTTT. The whole variable domain, remainder taken from reference TRBV7-2 and TRBJ1-1, is GAGVSQSPSNKVTEKGKDVELRCDPISGHTALYWYRQSLGQGLEFLIYFQGNSAPDKSGLPSDRFSAERTGGSVSTLTIQRTQQEDSAVYLCASSLQKMNTEAFFGQGTRLTVV.

In this sample, this clonotype turned up many times. The chain employs TRBV6-2 or TRBV6-3 and TRBJ2-7; D is perhaps TRBD1 (5 bases). Trimming shortened V by 1 base and J by 3 bases, and 16 bases separated the two germline ends. Germline assignment: CDR1 MNHEY and CDR2 SVGEGT. The CDR3 is 16 residues long. The DNA for the CDR3 is TGTGCCAGCAGTTACTTCCCGCAGGGCTCCTACTACGAGCAGTACTTC. This gives the protein CASSYFPQGSYYEQYF.

This clonotype was detected many times. This chain uses TRBV5-1 with TRBJ1-2; D not certain. Per the germline V gene, CDR1 is SGHRS and CDR2 is YFSETQ. This CDR3 has 13 residues. V lost 0 bases and J 7 bases, leaving 10 bases between the germline ends. The CDR3 region is CASSLAGRSGYTF. The CDR3 DNA sequence: TGCGCCAGCAGCTTGGCCGGGAGGTCTGGCTACACCTTC.

This clonotype was observed at least ten times. The J gene is TRBJ2-5, the V gene TRBV5-1; D uncertain. Trimming removed 0 bases at V and 5 bases at J, with 11 bases between. CDR3 length equals 14 residues. Germline loops: CDR1 SGHRS, CDR2 YFSETQ. The CDR3 nucleotides read TGCGCCAGCAGCTTGGCGACCGGCGAGGAGACCCAGTACTTC. This gives the protein CASSLATGEETQYF.

This clonotype was recorded many times. The chain combines TRBV10-3 with TRBJ1-5, with D uncertain. This CDR3 region has 15 residues. CDR1 ENHRY and CDR2 SYGVKD come from the germline V gene. V dropped 3 bases and J dropped 0 bases, with 9 bases sitting between them. CDR3 sequence (DNA): TGTGCCATCAGTGACCCAGAGAGTAGCAATCAGCCCCAGCATTTT. Amino acids: CAISDPESSNQPQHF.

This clonotype appeared many times. The CDR3 does not close with the conserved phenylalanine or tryptophan, likely indicating a read error. The DNA for the CDR3 is TGTGCCAGCAGCCCCGGACAGGGTATGGGCGAGCAGTACCTC. Protein product: CASSPGQGMGEQYL. This chain joins TRBV7-2 and TRBJ2-7; TRBD1 aligns across 8 bases. Germline V CDR1 and CDR2: SGHTA, FQGNSA. The CDR3 is made up of 14 amino acids. Losses at the gene ends were 5 bases for V and 6 bases for J; bases not matched to a gene: 9.

This clonotype was seen at least ten times. One end of the junction is discordant with germline, which a read error may explain. The V and J genes are TRBV20-1 and TRBJ2-5, with D perhaps matching TRBD2 (6 bases). This CDR3 region has 14 residues. Germline V gene sequence: CDR1 DFQATT, CDR2 SNEGSKA (reference sequence). The CDR3 spells CSARVIAAQETQYF. Here the CDR3 DNA reads TGCAGTGCCAGAGTGATAGCGGCACAAGAGACCCAGTACTTC.

This clonotype came up many times. The chain recombines TRBV29-1 with TRBJ1-1, with a possible D match to TRBD1 (5 bases). The CDR3 loop spans 12 amino acids. The V end was cut by 3 bases, the J end by 2 bases, with 7 bases between. CDR1 SQVTM and CDR2 ANQGSEA come from the germline V gene. The CDR3 protein is CSVEQGNTEAFF. The DNA of the CDR3 is TGCAGCGTTGAGCAGGGAAACACTGAAGCTTTCTTT.

Many counts were recorded for this clonotype. The chain couples TRBV5-6 to TRBJ1-3; weak D call: TRBD1 (6 bases). Trimming took 4 bases from V and 4 from J, leaving 15 bases between them. The CDR3 runs 15 residues. From germline, CDR1 is SGHDT and CDR2 YYEEEE. CDR3 sequence (DNA): TGTGCCAGCAGCCCAGGGGTAGGATACGGAAACACCATATATTTT. Protein: CASSPGVGYGNTIYF.

There are many counts of this clonotype. This chain connects TRBV5-1 to TRBJ1-2; TRBD1 is a possible D gene (6 bases). V was pared by 3 bases and J by 1 base, with 10 bases between. The CDR3 sequence is 14 residues long. Germline V gene data show CDR1 as SGHRS and CDR2 as YFSETQ. CDR3 bases: TGCGCCAGCAGCTCGGACAGTGATAACTATGGCTACACCTTC. It encodes CASSSDSDNYGYTF.

This clonotype was seen many times. The chain joins TRBV7-2 to TRBJ1-1, with D possibly TRBD1 on 5 matching bases. CDR1 and CDR2 from the germline V gene are SGHTA and FQGNSA. The V end was cut by 11 bases, the J end by 0 bases, with 16 bases between. The length of the CDR3 is 14 residues. In DNA form, the CDR3 reads TGTGCCGGCAAGGGGCCTTCAATGAACACTGAAGCTTTCTTT. Residues: CAGKGPSMNTEAFF. The variable domain in full, with the rest retrieved from reference TRBV7-2 and TRBJ1-1, is GAGVSQSPSNKVTEKGKDVELRCDPISGHTALYWYRQSLGQGLEFLIYFQGNSAPDKSGLPSDRFSAERTGGSVSTLTIQRTQQEDSAVYLCAGKGPSMNTEAFFGQGTRLTVV.

Many counts were recorded for this clonotype. The chain employs TRBV5-1 and TRBJ2-3; D gene unclear. Per germline, CDR1 SGHRS and CDR2 YFSETQ. The CDR3 consists of 13 residues. Between the trimmed V and J ends, which lost 2 bases and 4 bases, there was a span of 8 bases. CDR3: CASSFPDSDTQYF. The CDR3 region has the DNA TGCGCCAGCAGCTTCCCTGACTCAGATACGCAGTATTTT.

This clonotype was recorded many times. This chain connects TRBV24-1 to TRBJ2-2; 10 nucleotides align to TRBD2. CDR3 length: 16 residues. V lost 4 bases, J lost 5 bases, and 6 bases stayed unmatched. The germline V gene has CDR1 KGHDR and CDR2 SFDVKD. CDR3 region: CATSDQTSGKTGELFF. The CDR3 nucleotides read TGTGCCACCAGTGACCAAACTAGCGGGAAAACCGGGGAGCTGTTTTTT.

This clonotype was seen at least ten times. The chain employs TRBV12-3 or TRBV12-4 and TRBJ1-5, with 12 bases aligning to TRBD1. This CDR3 spans 16 amino acids. The V gene end was trimmed by 6 bases and the J gene end by 3 bases; junction bases not matched to a gene: 6. The CDR3: CASRMGQGAFNQPQHF. As DNA, the CDR3 is TGTGCCAGCAGGATGGGACAGGGGGCTTTCAATCAGCCCCAGCATTTT.

This clonotype was recorded many times. V is TRBV4-1 and J is TRBJ1-4; D might be TRBD1 (5 bases). CDR1 and CDR2 (germline): MGHRA, YSYEKL. This CDR3 is 15 amino acids long. Trimming removed 4 bases from V and 6 bases from J, with 15 bases in between. For the CDR3, the DNA is TGCGCCAGCAGCCTTCCACAGCAGGGCGATGAAAAACTGTTTTTT. Protein: CASSLPQQGDEKLFF.